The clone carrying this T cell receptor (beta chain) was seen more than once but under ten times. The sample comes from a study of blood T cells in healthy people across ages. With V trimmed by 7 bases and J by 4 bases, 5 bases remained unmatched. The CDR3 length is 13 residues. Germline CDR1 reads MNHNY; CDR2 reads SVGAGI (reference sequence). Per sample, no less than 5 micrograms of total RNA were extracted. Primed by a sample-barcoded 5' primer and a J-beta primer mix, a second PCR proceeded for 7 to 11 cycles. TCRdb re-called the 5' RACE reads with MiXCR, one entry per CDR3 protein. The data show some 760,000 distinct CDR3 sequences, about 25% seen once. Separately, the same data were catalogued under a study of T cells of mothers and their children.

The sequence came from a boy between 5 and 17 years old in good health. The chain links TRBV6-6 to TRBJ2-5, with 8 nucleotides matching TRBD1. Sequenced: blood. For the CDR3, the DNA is TGTGCCAGCAACCCCGGGACAGGAGAGACCCAGTACTTC. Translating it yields CASNPGTGETQYF.